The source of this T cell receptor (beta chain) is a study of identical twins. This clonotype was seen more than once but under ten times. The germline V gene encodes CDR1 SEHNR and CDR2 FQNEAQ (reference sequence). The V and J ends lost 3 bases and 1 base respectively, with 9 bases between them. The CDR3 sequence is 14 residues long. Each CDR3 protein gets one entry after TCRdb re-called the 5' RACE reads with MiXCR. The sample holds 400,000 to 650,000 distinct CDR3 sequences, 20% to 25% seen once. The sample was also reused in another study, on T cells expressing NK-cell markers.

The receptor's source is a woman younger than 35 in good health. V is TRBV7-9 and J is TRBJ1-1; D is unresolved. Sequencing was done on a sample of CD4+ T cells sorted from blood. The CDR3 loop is CASSLLGKNTEAFF. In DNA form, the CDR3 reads TGTGCCAGCAGCTTGTTGGGAAAGAACACTGAAGCTTTCTTT.